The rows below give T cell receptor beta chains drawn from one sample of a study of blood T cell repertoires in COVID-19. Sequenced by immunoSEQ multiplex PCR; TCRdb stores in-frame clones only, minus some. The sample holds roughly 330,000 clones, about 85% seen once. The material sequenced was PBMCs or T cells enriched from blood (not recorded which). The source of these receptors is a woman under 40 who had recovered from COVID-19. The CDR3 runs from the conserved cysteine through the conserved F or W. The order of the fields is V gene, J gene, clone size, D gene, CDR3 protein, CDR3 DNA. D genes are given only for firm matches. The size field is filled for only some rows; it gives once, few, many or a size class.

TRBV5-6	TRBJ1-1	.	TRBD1	CASSALQGGTEAFF	TGTGCCAGCAGCGCATTACAGGGGGGCACTGAAGCTTTCTTT
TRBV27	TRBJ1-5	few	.	CASSSRLSRKNSNQPQHF	TGTGCCAGCAGTTCTAGGCTTTCCCGAAAAAATAGCAATCAGCCCCAGCATTTT
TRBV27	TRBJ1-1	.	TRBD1	CASTHGQGVTEAFF	TGTGCCAGCACCCACGGACAGGGTGTCACTGAAGCTTTCTTT
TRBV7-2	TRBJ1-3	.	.	CASSLAGGGSGNTIYF	TGTGCCAGCAGCTTAGCGGGAGGGGGCTCTGGAAACACCATATATTTT
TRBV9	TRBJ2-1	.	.	CASSVGASGIYNEQFF	TGTGCCAGCAGCGTGGGGGCGAGCGGTATCTACAATGAGCAGTTCTTC
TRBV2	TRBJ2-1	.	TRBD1	CASRPGTGYYNEQFF	TGTGCCAGCAGGCCCGGGACAGGCTATTACAATGAGCAGTTCTTC
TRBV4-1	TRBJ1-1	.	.	CASSQERGGQRNTEAFF	TGCGCCAGCAGCCAAGAGAGAGGCGGACAGAGGAACACTGAAGCTTTCTTT
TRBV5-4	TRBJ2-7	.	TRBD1	CASSGRGQGHTYEQYF	TGTGCCAGCAGCGGCCGGGGACAGGGGCATACCTACGAGCAGTACTTC
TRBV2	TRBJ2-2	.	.	CASSLPTAGELFF	TGTGCCAGCAGTCTCCCTACCGCCGGGGAGCTGTTTTTT
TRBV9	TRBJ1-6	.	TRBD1	CASSRGTDYNSPLHF	TGTGCCAGCAGCCGAGGGACAGACTATAATTCACCCCTCCACTTT